What follows are 9 T cell receptor beta chains derived from one specimen sequenced in a study of cytomegalovirus exposure and HLA in healthy donors. The PCR ran on 60 Vbeta and 13 Jbeta primers. Data came from immunoSEQ multiplex PCR; TCRdb stores just in-frame clones and leaves some out. Here the sample spans tens of thousands of clones, roughly three quarters being singletons. The source material was PBMCs. The receptors were gathered from a man younger than 40 in good health and CMV-seronegative.

The V gene is TRBV5-1, the J gene TRBJ2-3; 8 positions agree with TRBD2. This CDR3 contains 15 residues. CDR1 is SGHRS and CDR2 is YFSETQ in the germline V gene. V was pared by 2 bases and J by 1 base, with 3 bases of the junction left unmatched. CDR3 sequence: CASSFSGIGTDTQYF. The CDR3 DNA is TGCGCCAGCAGCTTTAGCGGGATCGGCACAGATACGCAGTATTTT.

The table lists this clone with a few counts. The rearrangement joins TRBV5-6 to TRBJ1-4, with no clear D. This CDR3 is built from 14 residues. Germline CDR1 is SGHDT and CDR2 is YYEEEE. The germline V and J ends were trimmed by 4 bases and 5 bases, with 12 bases remaining between them. CDR3 protein: CASSKMGANEKLFF. Written as DNA, the CDR3 is TGTGCCAGCAGCAAGATGGGAGCAAATGAAAAACTGTTTTTT.

This chain joins TRBV11-3 and TRBJ2-1; 10 bases align to TRBD2. Germline V gene lookup returns CDR1 SGHNT and CDR2 YENEEA. V dropped 0 bases and J dropped 4; count of bases not matched to a gene: 6. The CDR3 consists of 17 residues. The CDR3 loop reads CASSLDVGLADYNEQFF. In DNA form, the CDR3 reads TGTGCCAGCAGCTTAGATGTTGGACTAGCGGATTACAATGAGCAGTTCTTC.

This chain links TRBV28 with TRBJ1-6, with a possible D match to TRBD1 (5 bases). Germline loops: CDR1 MDHEN, CDR2 SYDVKM. This CDR3 has 19 residues. Between the trimmed V and J ends, which lost 2 bases and 0 bases, there was a span of 17 bases. CDR3 region: CASSLIETALSSYNSPLHF. CDR3 DNA sequence: TGTGCCAGCAGTTTAATTGAGACAGCCCTCAGCTCCTATAATTCACCCCTCCACTTT.

The chain carries TRBV28 and TRBJ1-5; 7 bases are a match to TRBD1. Per germline, CDR1 MDHEN and CDR2 SYDVKM. V gave up 7 bases and J gave up 1 base; unmatched junction bases: 13. This CDR3 spans 17 amino acids. The CDR3 DNA sequence: TGTGCCAGCACTGACCGGGTGGGGACAGAGAGCAATCAGCCCCAGCATTTT. Translating it yields CASTDRVGTESNQPQHF. The full variable domain, completed using reference TRBV28 and TRBJ1-5, is DVKVTQSSRYLVKRTGEKVFLECVQDMDHENMFWYRQDPGLGLRLIYFSYDVKMKEKGDIPEGYSVSREKKERFSLILESASTNQTSMYLCASTDRVGTESNQPQHFGDGTRLSIL.

This clone was seen just once. V gene TRBV18 combines with J gene TRBJ2-2; D is unclear. V gave up 5 bases and J gave up 3 bases, with 7 bases separating them. The V gene's germline CDR1 is KGHSH and CDR2 LQKENI. The CDR3 is 13 residues long. CDR3 in amino acids: CASSGQDTGELFF. The DNA for the CDR3 is TGTGCCAGCTCAGGCCAGGACACCGGGGAGCTGTTTTTT.

The DNA of the CDR3 is TGCGCCAGCAGCTCGCGGGACAGCAGCTATGGCTACACCTTC. Its protein is CASSSRDSSYGYTF. The rearrangement uses TRBV5-1 and TRBJ1-2; 7 nucleotides line up with TRBD1. The CDR3 is 14 amino acids. The V gene end was trimmed by 3 bases and the J gene end by 4 bases; junction bases not matched to a gene: 6. Germline-derived CDR1 and CDR2 are SGHRS and YFSETQ.

The chain recombines TRBV5-6 with TRBJ2-7, with TRBD1 identical over 11 bases. The germline CDR1 and CDR2 sequences are SGHDT and YYEEEE. This CDR3 comprises 12 residues. Trimming took 5 bases from V and 6 from J; bases not matched to a gene: 1. CDR3: CASRDRGPEQYF. The CDR3 DNA is TGTGCCAGCAGGGACAGGGGGCCCGAGCAGTACTTC.

This clone came up a few times. The chain employs TRBV2 and TRBJ1-3, with D hard to call. V gave up 3 bases and J gave up 0 bases, with 9 bases separating them. The V gene's germline CDR1 is SNHLY and CDR2 FYNNEI. There are 15 residues in the CDR3. CDR3 sequence (DNA): TGTGCCAGCAGTGAGGAGGCTCTCTCTGGAAACACCATATATTTT. This translates into CASSEEALSGNTIYF.